This T cell receptor beta chain is from a study of cytomegalovirus exposure and HLA in healthy donors (TCRdb year 2017). About the study as a whole: In an earlier analysis of under 600 of the donors, 250 to 300 Gb of sequence data and just under 120 million unique TCR beta sequences from 180 million or so T cells were reported. Every repertoire in the discovery cohort had been generated on one and the same sequencing platform. In a later genetic analysis, genome-wide SNP genotypes for about 55% of the roughly 670 donors were used, and that subset was treated as a discovery cohort. On average, around 200,000 unique TCR beta nucleotide sequences were sequenced per donor among 350 to 400 genotyped donors of the cohort, with around 19% of those sequences being non-productive. Donor age, sex, ethnicity and CMV serostatus were compiled alongside the repertoire data. To predict cytomegalovirus infection status, the study brought together high-throughput TCR immunosequencing, statistical association of individual TCRs with disease status, and machine learning. Both class I and class II loci were covered by HLA typing, at four-digit resolution. Of the 300 to 500 genotyped donors, over 80% were placed in the genetic ancestry cluster associated with self-reported Caucasian donors. An early release covering 550 to 650 HLA-typed donors comprised about 290 gigabases of sequencing data and around 80 million unique TCR sequences. In an earlier analysis of a few hundred of the donors, high-throughput TCR beta sequencing was used to judge whether each TCR beta V gene segment behaved as functional or pseudogenic. The study aimed to test whether cataloging public T cell receptors could reveal signatures of past pathogen exposure. The study profiled the T cell repertoires of hundreds of subjects by immunosequencing and related them to cytomegalovirus serostatus. To study patterns of TCR occurrence, a later analysis re-analyzed previously published TCR beta repertoires from 650 to 750 donors and added high-resolution HLA genotyping. The number of typed donors differed by locus: roughly 629-630 for A, B, C, DRB1 and DQB1; 500 to 550 for DQA1; 606 for DPA1; and some 470 for DPB1. In the later analysis, no new phenotypic data were used to find candidate immune exposures; instead, reliance was placed on TCR beta sequences and their occurrence across donors. Four to six DR-DQ haplotypes were handled as single units for association and clustering because linkage in the cohort was strong. Besides the first cohort of more than 650 subjects, a separate validation cohort made up of 120 different subjects was used.

The protocol used for the library was the immunoSEQ multiplex PCR assay. A mixture of 60 forward primers for TCR Vbeta segments and 13 reverse primers for TCR Jbeta segments was used in the multiplex PCR. The CDR3 region of rearranged TCR beta genes was amplified from genomic DNA by a multiplex PCR assay. The Illumina HiSeq System was used to sequence the amplified TCR beta libraries as 87-base-pair reads. The paper's data handling went like this. A later analysis tallied 70 million to 100 million unique TCR beta chains across the 700 or so repertoires, and about 10 million of those chains were shared by two or more donors. A nearest-neighbor algorithm error-corrected the raw reads and collapsed the reads into unique sequences, merging closely related sequences to remove PCR and sequencing errors. Alignment of CDR3 sequences to IMGT reference sequences was used to assign V, D and J gene segments. For a sequence to be retained, at least a six-nucleotide match to both a V gene segment and a J gene segment was required. Rearrangements were called productive when the CDR3 lacked stop codons and stayed in frame with V and J; all others were non-productive. CDR3 was defined by IMGT convention, running from the second conserved V-encoded cysteine to the conserved J-encoded phenylalanine. The earlier analysis of some 550 of the donors excluded any sequence lacking an unambiguous match to a single V gene segment. In an earlier analysis of 587 of the donors, a V segment was called functional when productive rearrangements were above 56.7%, and segregating when the standard deviation between donors exceeded 5%. A statistical classification framework was built for diagnosing cytomegalovirus status from the catalog of TCR beta chain sequences. In a later analysis, V and J genes were assigned by comparing TCR nucleotide sequences against IMGT/GENE-DB human TR gene sequences. The TCRdist pipeline was used in a later analysis to assign CDR3 sequences and most-parsimonious VDJ recombination scenarios. In a later analysis, each TCR beta chain was defined by its CDR3 amino acid sequence together with its V-gene family, and reads lacking a unique V-gene family were excluded. A later analysis removed several hundred highly shared, low-generation-probability nucleotide sequences to deal with suspected cross-contamination and a sequencing artifact. A later analysis calculated a clonal expansion index for each public chain from normalized within-repertoire ranks of inferred template counts. In a later analysis, generation probabilities were computed with a VDJ recombination model fitted to out-of-frame rearrangements, and the resulting probabilities were checked against IGoR. A later analysis scored TCR-TCR, TCR-HLA and TCR-CMV co-occurrence with hypergeometric tests, applying a repertoire-size bias correction to TCR pairs. In a later analysis, false discovery rates were estimated by permuting HLA or CMV assignments 20 times. A later analysis grouped co-occurring TCRs with DBSCAN, adding TCRdist sequence similarity when clustering within HLA-allele-positive subsets. Repertoires with fewer than 30,000 or more than 120,000 public chains, plus five repertoires with anomalous nucleotide sharing, were excluded from co-occurrence clustering. Imported from immuneACCESS, the table was reduced by TCRdb to in-frame sequences with V and J called. These copies leave out some clones; in studies compared against another copy, an unresolved V gene accounts for under half, and the cause of the remainder is not known. V and J calls and clone size are those listed in that table; D and trimming were worked out from the DNA. The sample includes 95,000 to 150,000 clones, with approximately 84% observed a single time. The biggest ten clones account for approximately 0.22% of the sample.

CDR3 length: 17 amino acids, cysteine to phenylalanine. Kept here is only the CDR3 DNA, which spans 51 bases and is read in frame from base 1. Based on the germline V gene, the CDR1 and CDR2 sequences are SGDLS and YYNGEE. Unmatched junction bases come to 16, with V trimmed by 6 bases and J by 12 bases. Remarks on this clone: Its antigen target is currently unknown. No base quality values were provided; no much bigger clone lies one nucleotide off.

The cohort consisted of 650 to 700 healthy bone marrow donors. At the time of sampling, all cohort members were nominally healthy, though unrecorded immune exposures were likely present. The donor was CMV seronegative and belonged to the group of 352 seronegative cohort members. Every donor gave a peripheral blood sample, and the peripheral blood mononuclear cells from that sample were used for TCR beta sequencing. The Qiagen DNeasy Blood Extraction Kit was used to extract genomic DNA from the blood cell samples. General findings and caveats noted by the study authors: In a later analysis, HLA-associated TCR beta chains were found to be more clonally expanded and to have lower generation probabilities than equally common non-associated chains. For the cohort, immune exposure information was limited to CMV serostatus. The presence/absence analyses assumed that sequencing depth was roughly uniform across donors, and that assumption may not be true. A later genetic analysis reported fewer N-insertions in productive TCRs among donors in an Asian-associated ancestry cluster than the approximately 700-donor mean. In a later analysis, the rate of TCR association differed among HLA loci, with DRB1 alleles having the most associated TCRs and HLA-C alleles having the fewest. Several of the top co-occurrence clusters appeared to be linked to parvovirus B19, influenza, CMV and Epstein-Barr virus, according to a later analysis. The classifier was reported to diagnose cytomegalovirus status with high specificity and sensitivity in both the original cohort and the validation cohort. While some public TCRs were present in many individuals, most TCR sequences turned up only very rarely across donors. Linkage disequilibrium might explain the correlated functional status among segregating V segments, but an unknown experimental factor could not be excluded. The sequencing pipeline was judged likely to have produced a cluster of highly shared sequence variants as a technical artifact. The study gave a list of roughly 150 TCR beta chains associated with cytomegalovirus. An earlier analysis of approximately 590 of the donors showed that most TCR beta V segments appeared in productive rearrangements either about 87% or about 30% of the time, which broadly matched IMGT annotations. A further reported finding was that TCR beta sequences accurately predicted the HLA-A and HLA-B alleles for most subjects in the first cohort. Only TCR beta chains were sequenced in this cohort, and the absence of alpha or paired-chain data limited detectable features. A later genetic analysis associated a missense DCLRE1C variant with V-gene and J-gene trimming of TCR beta chains, and an independent cohort replicated the association. A few of the identified cytomegalovirus-associated TCR beta chains were confirmed in vitro to be specific for cytomegalovirus antigens. In a later analysis, some 17,000 TCR beta sequences were associated with specific HLA alleles at a false discovery rate of 0.05. Because counts were too low, fewer than 20 rarely observed V segments, including chromosome 9 orphons, were excluded from the earlier analysis of a few hundred of the donors. Because some donors lacked HLA typing at each locus, the association tests relied only on the typed subset. According to a later analysis, most CMV-associated TCR beta chains appeared to be HLA-restricted, and the HLA associations seemed to be driven largely by CMV exposure. When HLA alleles, especially DR and DQ, strongly co-occurred, TCR associations were difficult to assign to individual alleles. The 87-base-pair reads could not distinguish some IMGT-functional V segments, including TRBV6-2 and TRBV6-3, so those segments were excluded. The authors suggested that the approach could potentially be generalized to other disease states and immunological phenotypes.

The receptor's source is a man aged 50-59 years in good health and CMV-seronegative. Sequencing used PBMCs. The chain is encoded by TRBV9 joined to TRBJ2-1, with 15 bases matching TRBD2. The CDR3 region: CASTSSGGTSGGYPQFF. Read as DNA, the sequence is TGTGCCAGCACCAGTAGTGGGGGGACTAGCGGGGGGTACCCGCAGTTCTTC.